Listed below are T cell receptor beta chains from one sample, sequenced in a study of blood T cells in healthy people across ages. TCRdb reprocessed the 5' RACE reads via MiXCR and lists one record per CDR3 protein. The data show over a million distinct CDR3 sequences, with roughly 45% seen just once and approximately 17% held by the top ten. Sequencing was performed on blood. Receptor source: a woman aged 55-69 years in good health. The CDR3 runs from the conserved cysteine through the conserved F or W. Expanded clones get a size class; other rows say once, few or many, or leave the size out.

V	J	size	CDR3
TRBV5-1	TRBJ2-1	few	CASSLVRDTFNEQFF
TRBV28	TRBJ1-5	.	CASRTGTGAFQPQHF
TRBV29-1	TRBJ2-1	few	CSVEFQGPSYNEQFF
TRBV20-1	TRBJ2-5	.	CSASGLAVQETQYF
TRBV6-2/TRBV6-3	TRBJ2-1	.	CASSYTPGMGEQFF
TRBV7-2	TRBJ1-2	.	CASSLGGTVDGYTF
TRBV28	TRBJ2-2	many	CASNRVTGSNTGELFF
TRBV9	TRBJ2-3	.	CASSVHQGSTDTQYF
TRBV5-1	TRBJ2-7	many	CASSLAVGEQYF
TRBV7-7	TRBJ2-5	few	CASSQTSGSRETQYF
TRBV29-1	TRBJ2-5	few	CSVDKAIQETQYF
TRBV18	TRBJ2-1	.	CASSQTVRGSGRYNEQFF
TRBV9	TRBJ2-3	.	CASSAFPTDTQYF
TRBV2	TRBJ2-1	.	CASRVLYNKQFF
TRBV24-1	TRBJ2-1	.	CATSDKIGGTGGFEQFF
TRBV27	TRBJ2-7	.	CASTRGEQYF
TRBV6-6	TRBJ2-7	.	CASKHGTSYEQYF